Described below is a single T cell receptor beta chain sequence and its context. Vbeta (60) and Jbeta (13) primers were used in the PCR. The repertoire was sequenced with immunoSEQ multiplex PCR; TCRdb's copy has only in-frame clones and lacks some. The data contain under 150,000 clones, about three fifths of them singletons. The sample belongs to a study of cytomegalovirus exposure and HLA in healthy donors. The junction had 8 bases not matched to a gene; V was cut back by 0 bases and J by 5 bases. Per germline, CDR1 SGDLS and CDR2 YYNGEE. The CDR3 is 16 amino acids. Material for sequencing was PBMCs. V is TRBV9 and J is TRBJ2-5, with TRBD2 identical over 9 bases. The TCR comes from a man between 40 and 49 years old in good health and CMV-seropositive. The CDR3 here is CASSVAPAGGGETQYF. CDR3 nucleotides: TGTGCCAGCAGCGTAGCCCCAGCGGGGGGCGGGGAGACCCAGTACTTC.